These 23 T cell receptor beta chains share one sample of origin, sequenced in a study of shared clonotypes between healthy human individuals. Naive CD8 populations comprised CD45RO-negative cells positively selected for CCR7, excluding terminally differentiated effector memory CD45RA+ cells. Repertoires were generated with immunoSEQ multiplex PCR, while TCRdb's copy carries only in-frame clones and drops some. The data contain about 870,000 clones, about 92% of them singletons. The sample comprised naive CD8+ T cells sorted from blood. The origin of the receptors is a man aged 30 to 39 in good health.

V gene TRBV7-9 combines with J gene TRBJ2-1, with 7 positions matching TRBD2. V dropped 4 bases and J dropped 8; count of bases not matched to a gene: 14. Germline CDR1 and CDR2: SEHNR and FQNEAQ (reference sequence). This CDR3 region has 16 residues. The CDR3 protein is CASSSHAGASADEQFF. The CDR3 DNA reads TGTGCCAGCAGCTCGCACGCGGGAGCCTCCGCCGATGAGCAGTTCTTC.

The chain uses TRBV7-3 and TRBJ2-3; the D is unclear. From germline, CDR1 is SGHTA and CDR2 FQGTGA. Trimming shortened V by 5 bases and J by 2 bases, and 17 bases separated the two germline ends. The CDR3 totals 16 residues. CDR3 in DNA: TGTGCCAGCAGCCCACTTGTACGGGCCAACACAGATACGCAGTATTTT. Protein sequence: CASSPLVRANTDTQYF.

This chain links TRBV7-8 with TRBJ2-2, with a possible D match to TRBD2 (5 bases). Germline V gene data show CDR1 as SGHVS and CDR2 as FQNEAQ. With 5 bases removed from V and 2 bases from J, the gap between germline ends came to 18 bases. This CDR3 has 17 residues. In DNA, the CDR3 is TGTGCCAGCAGCGCTGAGGGATTTCCCTCTAACACCGGGGAGCTGTTTTTT. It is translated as CASSAEGFPSNTGELFF.

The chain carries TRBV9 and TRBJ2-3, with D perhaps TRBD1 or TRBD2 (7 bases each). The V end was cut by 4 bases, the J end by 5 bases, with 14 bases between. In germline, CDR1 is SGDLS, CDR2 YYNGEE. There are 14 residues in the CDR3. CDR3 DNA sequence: TGTGCCAGCAGCCCGACAGGGAGGGGAGATACGCAGTATTTT. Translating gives CASSPTGRGDTQYF. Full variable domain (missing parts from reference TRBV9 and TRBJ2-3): DSGVTQTPKHLITATGQRVTLRCSPRSGDLSVYWYQQSLDQGLQFLIQYYNGEERAKGNILERFSAQQFPDLHSELNLSSLELGDSALYFCASSPTGRGDTQYFGPGTRLTVL.

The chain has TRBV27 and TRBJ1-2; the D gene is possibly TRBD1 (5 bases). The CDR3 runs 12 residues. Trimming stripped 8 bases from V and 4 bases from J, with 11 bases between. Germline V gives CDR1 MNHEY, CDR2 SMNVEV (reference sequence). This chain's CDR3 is CASPGTFYGYTF. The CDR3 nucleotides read TGTGCCAGCCCCGGGACCTTCTATGGCTACACCTTC.

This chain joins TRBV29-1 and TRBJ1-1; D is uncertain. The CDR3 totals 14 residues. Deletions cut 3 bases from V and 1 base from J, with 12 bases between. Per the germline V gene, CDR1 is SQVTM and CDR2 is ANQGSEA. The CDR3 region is CSVDAQGWNTEAFF. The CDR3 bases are TGCAGCGTTGACGCCCAAGGATGGAACACTGAAGCTTTCTTT.

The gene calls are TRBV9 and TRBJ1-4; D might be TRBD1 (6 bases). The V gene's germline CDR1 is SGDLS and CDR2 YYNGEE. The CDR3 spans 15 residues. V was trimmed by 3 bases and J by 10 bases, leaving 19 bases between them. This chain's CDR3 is CASSAGEGGPLKLFF. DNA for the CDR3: TGTGCCAGCAGCGCCGGTGAAGGGGGACCATTAAAACTGTTTTTT.

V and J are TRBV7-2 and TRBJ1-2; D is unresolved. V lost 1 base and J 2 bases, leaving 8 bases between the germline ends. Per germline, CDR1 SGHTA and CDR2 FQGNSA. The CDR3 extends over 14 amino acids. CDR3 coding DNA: TGTGCCAGCAGCTTAGTTACCCGCAACTATGGCTACACCTTC. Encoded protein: CASSLVTRNYGYTF.

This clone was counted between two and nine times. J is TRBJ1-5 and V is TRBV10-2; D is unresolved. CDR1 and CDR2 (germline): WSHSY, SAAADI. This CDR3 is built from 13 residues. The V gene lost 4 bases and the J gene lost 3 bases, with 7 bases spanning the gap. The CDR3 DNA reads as TGCGCCAGCAGTGTTGGGTTCAATCAGCCCCAGCATTTT. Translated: CASSVGFNQPQHF.

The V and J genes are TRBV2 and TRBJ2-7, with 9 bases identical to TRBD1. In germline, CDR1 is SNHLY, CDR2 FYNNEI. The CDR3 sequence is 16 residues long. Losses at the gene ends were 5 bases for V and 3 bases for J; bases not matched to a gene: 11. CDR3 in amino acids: CASSRIPGQGIYEQYF. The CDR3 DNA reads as TGTGCCAGCAGTCGAATACCGGGACAGGGTATCTACGAGCAGTACTTC.

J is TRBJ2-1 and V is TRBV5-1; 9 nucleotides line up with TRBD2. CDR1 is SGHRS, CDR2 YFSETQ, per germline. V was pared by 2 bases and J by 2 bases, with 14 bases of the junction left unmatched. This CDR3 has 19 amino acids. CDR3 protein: CASSLVLNSGRDTYNEQFF. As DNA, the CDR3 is TGCGCCAGCAGCTTAGTCCTCAATAGCGGGAGAGATACCTACAATGAGCAGTTCTTC.

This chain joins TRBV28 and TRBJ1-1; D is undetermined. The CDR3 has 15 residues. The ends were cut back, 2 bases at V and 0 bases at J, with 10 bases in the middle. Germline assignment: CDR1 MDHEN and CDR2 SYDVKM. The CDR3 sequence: CASSLDGRMNTEAFF. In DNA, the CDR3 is TGTGCCAGCAGTTTAGATGGGAGGATGAACACTGAAGCTTTCTTT.

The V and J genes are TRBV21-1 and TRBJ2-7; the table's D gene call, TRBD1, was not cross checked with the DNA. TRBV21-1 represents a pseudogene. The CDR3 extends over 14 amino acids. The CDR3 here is CASSISTDSYEQYF. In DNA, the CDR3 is TGTGCCAGCAGCATTTCTACAGACTCCTACGAGCAGTACTTC.

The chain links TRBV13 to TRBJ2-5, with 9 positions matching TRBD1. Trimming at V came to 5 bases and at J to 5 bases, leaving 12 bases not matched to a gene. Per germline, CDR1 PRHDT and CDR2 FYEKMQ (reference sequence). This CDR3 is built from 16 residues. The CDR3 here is CASSTYGTGLRETQYF. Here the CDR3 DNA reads TGTGCCAGCAGCACCTACGGGACAGGGTTGCGGGAGACCCAGTACTTC.

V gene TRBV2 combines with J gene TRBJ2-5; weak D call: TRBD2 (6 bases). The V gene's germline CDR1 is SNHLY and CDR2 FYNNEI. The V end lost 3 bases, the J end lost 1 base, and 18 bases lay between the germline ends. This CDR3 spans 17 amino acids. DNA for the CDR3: TGTGCCAGCAGTGAGGGCCTGCGGGGCCAGTTCCAAGAGACCCAGTACTTC. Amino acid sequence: CASSEGLRGQFQETQYF.

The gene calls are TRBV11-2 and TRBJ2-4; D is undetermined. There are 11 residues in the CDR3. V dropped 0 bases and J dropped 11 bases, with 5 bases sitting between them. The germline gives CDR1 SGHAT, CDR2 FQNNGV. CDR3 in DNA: TGTGCCAGCAGCTTAGATGGGGTTCAGTACTTC. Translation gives CASSLDGVQYF.

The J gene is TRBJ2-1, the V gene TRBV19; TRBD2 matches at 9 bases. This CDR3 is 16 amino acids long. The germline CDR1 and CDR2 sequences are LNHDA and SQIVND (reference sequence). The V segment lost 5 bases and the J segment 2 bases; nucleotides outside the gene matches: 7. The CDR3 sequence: CASSPEASGTYNEQFF. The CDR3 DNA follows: TGTGCCAGTAGTCCAGAGGCTAGCGGGACCTACAATGAGCAGTTCTTC.

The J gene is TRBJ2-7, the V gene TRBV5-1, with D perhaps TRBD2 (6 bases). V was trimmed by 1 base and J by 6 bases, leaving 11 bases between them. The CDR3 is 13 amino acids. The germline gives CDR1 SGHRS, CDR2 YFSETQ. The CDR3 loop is CASSLSWEVEQYF. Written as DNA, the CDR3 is TGCGCCAGCAGCTTGTCCTGGGAGGTCGAGCAGTACTTC.

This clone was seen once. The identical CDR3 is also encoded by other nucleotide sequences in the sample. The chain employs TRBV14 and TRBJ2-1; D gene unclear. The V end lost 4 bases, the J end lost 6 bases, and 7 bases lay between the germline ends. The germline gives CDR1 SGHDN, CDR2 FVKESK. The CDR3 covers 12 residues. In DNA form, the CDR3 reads TGTGCCAGCAGCCCCCTGGGCAATGAGCAGTTCTTC. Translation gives CASSPLGNEQFF. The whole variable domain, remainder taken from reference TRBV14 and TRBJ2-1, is EAGVTQFPSHSVIEKGQTVTLRCDPISGHDNLYWYRRVMGKEIKFLLHFVKESKQDESGMPNNRFLAERTGGTYSTLKVQPAELEDSGVYFCASSPLGNEQFFGPGTRLTVL.

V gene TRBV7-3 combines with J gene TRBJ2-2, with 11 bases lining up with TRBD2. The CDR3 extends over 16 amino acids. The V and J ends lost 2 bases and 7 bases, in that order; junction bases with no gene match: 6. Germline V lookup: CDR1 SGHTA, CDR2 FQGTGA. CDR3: CASSLGSGRALGELFF. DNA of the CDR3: TGTGCCAGCAGCTTAGGTAGCGGGAGGGCACTCGGGGAGCTGTTTTTT.

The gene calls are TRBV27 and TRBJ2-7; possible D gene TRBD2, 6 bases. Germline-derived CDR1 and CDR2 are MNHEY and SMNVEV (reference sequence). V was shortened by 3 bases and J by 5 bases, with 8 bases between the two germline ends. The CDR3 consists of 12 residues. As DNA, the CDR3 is TGTGCCAGCAGTTTGACGGGGGACGAGCAGTACTTC. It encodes CASSLTGDEQYF.

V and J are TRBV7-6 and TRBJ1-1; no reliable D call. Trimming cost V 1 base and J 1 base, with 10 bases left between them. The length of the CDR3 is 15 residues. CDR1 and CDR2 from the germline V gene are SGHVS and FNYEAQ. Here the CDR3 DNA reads TGTGCCAGCAGCTTAGTAGAGGGCTGGAACACTGAAGCTTTCTTT. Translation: CASSLVEGWNTEAFF.

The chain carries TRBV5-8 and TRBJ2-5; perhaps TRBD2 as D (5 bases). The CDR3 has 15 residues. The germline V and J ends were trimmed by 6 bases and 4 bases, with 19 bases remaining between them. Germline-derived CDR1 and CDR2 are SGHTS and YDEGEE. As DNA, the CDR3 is TGTGCCAGCATGGGGAGAGACTTGGCTTTAGAGACCCAGTACTTC. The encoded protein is CASMGRDLALETQYF.